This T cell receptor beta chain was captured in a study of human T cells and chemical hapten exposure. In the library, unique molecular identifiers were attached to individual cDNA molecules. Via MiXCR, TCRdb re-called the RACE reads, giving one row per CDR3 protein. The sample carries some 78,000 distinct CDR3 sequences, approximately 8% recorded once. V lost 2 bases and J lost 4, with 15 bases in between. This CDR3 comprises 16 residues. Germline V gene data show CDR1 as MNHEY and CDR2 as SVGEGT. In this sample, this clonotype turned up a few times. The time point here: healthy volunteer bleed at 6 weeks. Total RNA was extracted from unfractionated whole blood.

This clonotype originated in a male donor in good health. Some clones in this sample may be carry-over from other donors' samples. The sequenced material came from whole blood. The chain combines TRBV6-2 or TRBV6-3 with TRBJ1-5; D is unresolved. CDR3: CASSYPNQLGNQPQHF. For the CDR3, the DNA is TGTGCCAGCAGTTACCCCAATCAATTGGGGAATCAGCCCCAGCATTTT.